The 18 T cell receptor beta chains in this list originate from one sample, sequenced in a study of cytomegalovirus exposure and HLA in healthy donors. PCR employed 60 Vbeta and 13 Jbeta primers. The method was immunoSEQ multiplex PCR; TCRdb's version includes in-frame clones alone and lacks a portion of them. The sample lists more than 90,000 clones, roughly 68% occurring once. Sequenced sample: PBMCs. Receptors originate from a woman younger than 45 in good health and CMV-seronegative.

V and J are TRBV27 and TRBJ1-1; D is possibly TRBD1 (6 bases). Trimming cost V 6 bases and J 11 bases, with 28 bases left between them. This CDR3 comprises 16 residues. The germline gives CDR1 MNHEY, CDR2 SMNVEV (reference sequence). CDR3: CASRLGQRDPFSGAFF. In DNA form, the CDR3 reads TGTGCCAGCAGACTCGGACAGCGAGATCCGTTCAGTGGTGCTTTCTTT.

The rearrangement joins TRBV5-4 to TRBJ1-4; D gene ambiguous. This CDR3 has 14 residues. In germline, CDR1 is SGHNT, CDR2 YYREEE (reference sequence). V was pared by 1 base and J by 6 bases, with 10 bases between. CDR3 nucleotides: TGTGCCAGCAGCTTGTACGAGGGAGATGAAAAACTGTTTTTT. Translating it yields CASSLYEGDEKLFF.

This clone appeared a single time. The genes are TRBV29-1 and TRBJ1-2; 10 positions agree with TRBD1. The CDR3 length is 14 residues. Trimming cost V 7 bases and J 5 bases; bases outside gene matches: 10. Germline V gene data show CDR1 as SQVTM and CDR2 as ANQGSEA. In nucleotides, the CDR3 is TGCAGCGCAGGGGGCGGACAGGGGGGTTATGGCTACACCTTC. It specifies CSAGGGQGGYGYTF.

V gene TRBV4-3 combines with J gene TRBJ1-2; D gene ambiguous. The V end was cut by 3 bases, the J end by 2 bases, with 13 bases between. CDR1 and CDR2 from the germline V gene are LGHNA and YSLEER. The CDR3 is 15 amino acids. The CDR3 DNA reads TGCGCCAGCAGCCAGGTCCAGACATTCAACTATGGCTACACCTTC. This codes for CASSQVQTFNYGYTF.

This rearrangement joins TRBV29-1 to TRBJ2-4; 10 bases are a match to TRBD2. The CDR3 is 17 amino acids. Germline V gene data show CDR1 as SQVTM and CDR2 as ANQGSEA. The V gene end was trimmed by 7 bases and the J gene end by 1 base; junction bases not matched to a gene: 13. The DNA of the CDR3 is TGCAGCGCTGCTCCTAGCGGGAGAGGGGCGGCCAAAAACATTCAGTACTTC. The encoded protein is CSAAPSGRGAAKNIQYF.

A few counts support this clone. The V gene is TRBV7-2, the J gene TRBJ2-7; D is unclear. The V end was cut by 5 bases, the J end by 2 bases, with 10 bases between. Germline V lookup: CDR1 SGHTA, CDR2 FQGNSA. CDR3 length equals 13 residues. The CDR3 protein is CASSAYDAYEQYF. CDR3 DNA sequence: TGTGCCAGCAGCGCCTACGATGCCTACGAGCAGTACTTC.

The chain combines TRBV25-1 with TRBJ2-1; 9 nucleotides align to TRBD2. The length of the CDR3 is 16 residues. Germline values: CDR1 MGHDK, CDR2 SYGVNS. After removal of 1 base from V and 7 bases from J, the junction contained 8 bases not matched to a gene. Here the CDR3 reads CASSEWNSGSSNEQFF. The CDR3 bases are TGTGCCAGCAGTGAATGGAATAGCGGGAGTAGTAATGAGCAGTTCTTC.

The chain uses TRBV27 and TRBJ2-7; D remains unclear. The ends were cut back, 5 bases at V and 6 bases at J, with 8 bases in the middle. The CDR3 covers 11 residues. CDR1 is MNHEY, CDR2 SMNVEV, per germline (reference sequence). The CDR3 DNA is TGTGCCAGCAGTACTTTCTCCGAGCAGTACTTC. Translated, it gives CASSTFSEQYF.

This clone has just a few counts. This chain connects TRBV7-2 to TRBJ1-3; 8 nucleotides agree with TRBD1. CDR3 size: 14 residues. The germline CDR1 and CDR2 sequences are SGHTA and FQGNSA. With V trimmed by 5 bases and J by 2 bases, 2 bases remained unmatched. The CDR3 reads CASSGQGTGNTIYF. CDR3 bases: TGTGCCAGCAGCGGACAGGGAACTGGAAACACCATATATTTT.

The V gene is TRBV11-3, the J gene TRBJ2-7, with D perhaps matching TRBD1 (6 bases). Deletions cut 5 bases from V and 2 bases from J, with 16 bases between. In germline, CDR1 is SGHNT, CDR2 YENEEA. This CDR3 is 15 amino acids long. CDR3 protein: CASSLSGAITYEQYF. The CDR3 nucleotides read TGTGCCAGCAGCCTTTCAGGGGCCATTACCTACGAGCAGTACTTC.

This clone was counted a single time. The chain employs TRBV6-6 and TRBJ2-1; TRBD2 agrees at 8 bases. The CDR3 runs 16 residues. Germline CDR1 MNHNY, CDR2 SVGAGI (reference sequence). The V gene end was trimmed by 5 bases and the J gene end by 5 bases; junction bases not matched to a gene: 11. CDR3 loop: CASSRILAAKNNEQFF. CDR3 bases: TGTGCCAGCAGTCGAATACTAGCGGCGAAAAACAATGAGCAGTTCTTC.

The J gene is TRBJ1-3, the V gene TRBV2; tentatively, D is TRBD1 (5 bases). This CDR3 is 15 amino acids long. V was trimmed by 2 bases and J by 2 bases, leaving 10 bases between them. Germline CDR1 reads SNHLY; CDR2 reads FYNNEI. The CDR3: CASSEQGLAGNTIYF. The CDR3 nucleotides read TGTGCCAGCAGTGAACAGGGTTTGGCTGGAAACACCATATATTTT.

A single count supports this clone. The chain recombines TRBV25-1 with TRBJ1-1; 8 nucleotides line up with TRBD1. The CDR3 is 16 residues long. Germline V gene data show CDR1 as MGHDK and CDR2 as SYGVNS. V was clipped by 2 bases and J by 5 bases; unmatched bases: 10. The CDR3 DNA follows: TGTGCCAGCAGTGAAGGGTATATTGACAGGGGAACTGAAGCTTTCTTT. It yields the protein CASSEGYIDRGTEAFF.

There are a few counts of this clone. In DNA form, the CDR3 reads TGCGCCAGCAGCCAAGGGGGGGGCCTTAGCTCCTACAATGAGCAGTTCTTC. Its translation: CASSQGGGLSSYNEQFF. The V gene is TRBV4-1, the J gene TRBJ2-1; a weak D match, TRBD2 (7 bases). This CDR3 is 17 amino acids long. With 1 base removed from V and 0 bases from J, the gap between germline ends came to 13 bases. CDR1 and CDR2 from the germline V gene are MGHRA and YSYEKL.

This chain links TRBV7-2 with TRBJ2-7; 8 bases fit TRBD1. The germline V gene encodes CDR1 SGHTA and CDR2 FQGNSA. The CDR3 spans 17 residues. J lost 5 bases, V lost 3 bases, and 15 bases had no gene match. CDR3 region: CASSFRSTGQGMHEQYF. DNA for the CDR3: TGTGCCAGCAGCTTTCGAAGTACAGGACAGGGTATGCACGAGCAGTACTTC.

Concerning this clone: Relative to the germline gene, one junction end is altered; a read error may explain this. The J gene is TRBJ2-3, the V gene TRBV19; TRBD1 might be the D (5 bases). Looked up from germline, CDR1 is LNHDA and CDR2 is SQIVND (reference sequence). There are 16 residues in the CDR3. The CDR3 DNA sequence: TGTGCCAGTAGCATAGACCTTGGGGCTCGAACAGATACGCAGTATTTT. It codes for CASSIDLGARTDTQYF.

The V gene is TRBV10-1, the J gene TRBJ1-1; D may be TRBD1 (6 bases). Germline lookup yields CDR1 WNHNN and CDR2 SYGVQD (reference sequence). The CDR3 covers 16 residues. The ends were cut back, 7 bases at V and 3 bases at J, with 21 bases in the middle. The CDR3 reads CASMGRGISKDTEAFF. In DNA form, the CDR3 reads TGCGCCAGCATGGGCAGGGGTATCTCGAAGGACACTGAAGCTTTCTTT.

This chain links TRBV2 with TRBJ1-1; no reliable D call. Germline V lookup: CDR1 SNHLY, CDR2 FYNNEI. This CDR3 region has 15 residues. V lost 3 bases and J 0 bases, leaving 11 bases between the germline ends. CDR3 residues: CASSDGLAMNTEAFF. The CDR3 DNA follows: TGTGCCAGCAGTGATGGCTTAGCTATGAACACTGAAGCTTTCTTT.